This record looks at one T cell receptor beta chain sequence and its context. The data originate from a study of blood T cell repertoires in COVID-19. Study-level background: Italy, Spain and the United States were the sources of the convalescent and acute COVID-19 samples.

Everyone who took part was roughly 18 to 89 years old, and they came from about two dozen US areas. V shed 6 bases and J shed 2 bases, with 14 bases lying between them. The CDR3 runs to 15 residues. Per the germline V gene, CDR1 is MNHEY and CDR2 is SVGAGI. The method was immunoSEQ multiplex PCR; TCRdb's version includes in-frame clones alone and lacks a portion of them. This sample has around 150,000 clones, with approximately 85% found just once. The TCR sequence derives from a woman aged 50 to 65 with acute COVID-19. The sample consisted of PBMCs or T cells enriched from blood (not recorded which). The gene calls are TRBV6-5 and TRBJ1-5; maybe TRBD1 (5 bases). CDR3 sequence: CASSGIGGGNQPQHF. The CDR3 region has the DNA TGTGCCAGCAGCGGGATTGGGGGGGGCAATCAGCCCCAGCATTTT.